This T cell receptor beta chain derives from a study of regulatory T cells in long-lasting Graves disease. Building of the TCR beta libraries involved iRepertoire HTBI primers and Arm-PCR of CDR3 regions. MiXCR was run by TCRdb on the multiplex PCR reads, yielding one entry per CDR3 protein. The repertoire consists of approximately 440,000 distinct CDR3 sequences, with around 15% occurring once and the leading ten covering about 12%. Germline CDR1 reads SGHRS; CDR2 reads YFSETQ. V lost 0 bases, J lost 10 bases, and 9 bases lay in between. This CDR3 spans 12 amino acids. This clonotype was observed many times. As for time point: newly diagnosed GD, antithyroid drugs for less than 3 months. RNA extracted from PBMCs served as the sequencing template. These data are also associated with another study on T cells in Graves' hyperthyroidism and ophthalmopathy. That publication notes: When ophthalmopathy did not progress within 18 months, Graves' hyperthyroidism was considered stable. The diagnostic basis comprised clinical symptoms, serum thyroxine and TRAb, thyroid ultrasound and orbital computed tomography. A model built on 13 V-J features separated ophthalmopathy from stable hyperthyroidism. Prediction of ophthalmopathy progression came a median around 6 months pre-onset.

The sample consisted of peripheral blood mononuclear cells (PBMCs), taken at new diagnosis, from a patient treated with antithyroid drugs. The chain employs TRBV5-1 and TRBJ2-3; D remains ambiguous. The receptor was isolated from a man aged 35 to 55 with Graves disease. The CDR3 DNA sequence: TGCGCCAGCAGCTTGGTGCAGGAGCCGCAGTATTTT. Protein product: CASSLVQEPQYF.